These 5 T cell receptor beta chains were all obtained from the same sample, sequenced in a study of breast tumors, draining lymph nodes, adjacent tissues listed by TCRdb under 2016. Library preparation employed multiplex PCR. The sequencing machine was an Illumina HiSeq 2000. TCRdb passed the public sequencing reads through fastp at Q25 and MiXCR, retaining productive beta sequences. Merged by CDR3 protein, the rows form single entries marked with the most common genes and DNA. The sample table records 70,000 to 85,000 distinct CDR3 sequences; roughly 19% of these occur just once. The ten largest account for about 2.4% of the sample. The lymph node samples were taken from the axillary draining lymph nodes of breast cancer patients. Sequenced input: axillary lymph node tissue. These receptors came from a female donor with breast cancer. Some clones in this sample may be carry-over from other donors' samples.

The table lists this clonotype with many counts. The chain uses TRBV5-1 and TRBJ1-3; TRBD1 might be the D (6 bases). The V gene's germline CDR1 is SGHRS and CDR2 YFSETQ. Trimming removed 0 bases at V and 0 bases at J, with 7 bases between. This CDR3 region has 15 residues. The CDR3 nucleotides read TGCGCCAGCAGCTTGGAAGGGGGCTCTGGAAACACCATATATTTT. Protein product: CASSLEGGSGNTIYF.

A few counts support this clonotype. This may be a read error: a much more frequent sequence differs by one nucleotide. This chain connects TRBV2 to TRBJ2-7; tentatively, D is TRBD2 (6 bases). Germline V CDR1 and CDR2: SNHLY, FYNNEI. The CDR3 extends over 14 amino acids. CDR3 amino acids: CASRDVGDFYEQHF. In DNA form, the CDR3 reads TGTGCCAGCAGGGACGTGGGGGACTTCTACGAGCAGCACTTC. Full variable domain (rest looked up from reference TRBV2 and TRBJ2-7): EPEVTQTPSHQVTQMGQEVILRCVPISNHLYFYWYRQILGQKVEFLVSFYNNEISEKSEIFDDQFSVERPDGSNFTLKIRSTKLEDSAMYFCASRDVGDFYEQHFGPGTRLTVT.

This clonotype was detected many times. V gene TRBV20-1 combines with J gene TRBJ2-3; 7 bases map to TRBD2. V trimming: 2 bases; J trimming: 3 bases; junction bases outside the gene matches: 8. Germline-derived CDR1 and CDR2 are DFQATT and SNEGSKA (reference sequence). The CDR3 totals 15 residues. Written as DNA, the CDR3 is TGCAGTGCTAGACACATGGAGGGACTAACAGATACGCAGTATTTT. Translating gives CSARHMEGLTDTQYF.

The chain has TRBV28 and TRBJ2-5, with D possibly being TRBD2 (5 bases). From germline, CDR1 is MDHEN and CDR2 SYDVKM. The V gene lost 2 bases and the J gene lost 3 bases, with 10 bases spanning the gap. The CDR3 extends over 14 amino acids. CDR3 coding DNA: TGTGCCAGCAGTTTAAGGCGGAGGAAAGAGACCCAGTACTTC. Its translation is CASSLRRRKETQYF. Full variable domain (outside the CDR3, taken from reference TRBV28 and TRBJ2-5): DVKVTQSSRYLVKRTGEKVFLECVQDMDHENMFWYRQDPGLGLRLIYFSYDVKMKEKGDIPEGYSVSREKKERFSLILESASTNQTSMYLCASSLRRRKETQYFGPGTRLLVL.

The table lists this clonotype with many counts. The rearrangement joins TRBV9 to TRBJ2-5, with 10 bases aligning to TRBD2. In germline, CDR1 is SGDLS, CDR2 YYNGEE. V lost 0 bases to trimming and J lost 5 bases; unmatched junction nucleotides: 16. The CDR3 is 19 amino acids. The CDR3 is CASSVGRLGGLAGAETQYF. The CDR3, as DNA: TGTGCCAGCAGCGTAGGGAGGCTGGGTGGCCTAGCGGGAGCGGAGACCCAGTACTTC.